This T cell receptor beta chain comes out of a study of CD8+ T cells in alopecia areata. On the study more broadly: The study gave treated patients oral tofacitinib at 5 to 10 mg twice daily. Findings and caveats of the study: When scalp samples are sequenced, resident alphabeta T cells of normal skin are also captured. A large proportion of expanded lesional clones were detected persisting in scalp and blood during tofacitinib.

V was clipped by 3 bases and J by 6 bases, with 21 bases between them. This CDR3 is built from 17 residues. Germline V CDR1 and CDR2: MGHDK, SYGVNS. Following extraction, RNA underwent reverse transcription to cDNA, which served as the sequencing template. The data were produced by immunoSEQ multiplex PCR, yet TCRdb's version contains in-frame clones alone and is incomplete. The sample holds 95,000 to 100,000 clones, around 60% seen once. Treatment here: oral pan-JAK inhibitor, 5-10 mg twice daily. Punch biopsies of lesional scalp, plus peripheral blood, were taken from alopecia areata patients. Only a few counts were recorded for this clone. What it binds is not known.

This receptor was taken from a human donor with alopecia areata. The V gene is TRBV25-1, the J gene TRBJ2-4; D gene uncertain. The sample consisted of CD8+ T cells sorted from blood, taken at week 4, from a patient treated with tofacitinib. The CDR3 bases are TGTGCCAGCAGTGACTCGAAGGTTCTAGTAGCCGGAAACATTCAGTACTTC. Its translation is CASSDSKVLVAGNIQYF.